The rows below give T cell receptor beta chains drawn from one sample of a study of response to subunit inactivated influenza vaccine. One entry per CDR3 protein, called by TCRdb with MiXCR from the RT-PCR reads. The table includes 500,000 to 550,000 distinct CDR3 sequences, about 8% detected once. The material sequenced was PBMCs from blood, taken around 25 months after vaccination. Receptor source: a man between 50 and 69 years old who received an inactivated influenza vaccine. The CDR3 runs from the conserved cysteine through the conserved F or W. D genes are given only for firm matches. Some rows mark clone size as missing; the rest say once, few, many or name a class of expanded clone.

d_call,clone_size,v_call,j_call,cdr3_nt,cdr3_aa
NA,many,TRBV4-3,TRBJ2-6,TGCGCCAGCAGCCAAGATTTGAGGGGGTCCGGGGCCAACGTCCTGACTTTC,CASSQDLRGSGANVLTF
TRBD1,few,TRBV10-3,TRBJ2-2,TGTGCCATCATGGCAGGACAGGGCGTCGGGGAGCTGTTTTTT,CAIMAGQGVGELFF
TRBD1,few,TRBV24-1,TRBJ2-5,TGTGCCACCATGGGCAGGGGGAGAGAGACCCAGTACTTC,CATMGRGRETQYF
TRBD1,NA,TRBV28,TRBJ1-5,TGTGCCAGCAGACCCCGGACAGGGGTTATTCGTCAGCCCCAGCATTTT,CASRPRTGVIRQPQHF
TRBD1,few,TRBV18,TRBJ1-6,TGTGCCAGCTCACCCCGGGACAGGTTCTATAATTCACCCCTCCACTTT,CASSPRDRFYNSPLHF
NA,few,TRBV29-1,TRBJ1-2,TGCAGCCTATGGTCGGACGGAGGCTACACCTTC,CSLWSDGGYTF
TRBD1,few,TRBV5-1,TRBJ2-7,TGCGCCAGCAGCGAGGGACAGGGATTTGACGAGCAGTACTTC,CASSEGQGFDEQYF
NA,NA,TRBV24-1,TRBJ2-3,TGTGCCACCAGTGATGTCGGGAACACAGATACGCAGTATTTT,CATSDVGNTDTQYF
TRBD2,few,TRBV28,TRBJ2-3,TGTGCCAGCAGTTTTGGTGTGGGACTAGCAATTAAAGATACGCAGTATTTT,CASSFGVGLAIKDTQYF
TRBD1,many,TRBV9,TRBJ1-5,TGTGCCAGCAGCTCCGGACAGGGGGAAAGTCAGCCCCAGCATTTT,CASSSGQGESQPQHF
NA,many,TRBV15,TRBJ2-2,TGTGCCACCAGCAGAGTAAGAGGGACGGGCACCGGGGAGCTGTTTTTT,CATSRVRGTGTGELFF
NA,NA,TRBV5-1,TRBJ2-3,TGCGCCAGCAGCCGTAAAGATACGCAGTATTTT,CASSRKDTQYF
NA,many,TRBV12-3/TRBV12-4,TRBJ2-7,TGTGCCAGCAGGCAGGCTAGCTCCTACGAGCAGTACTTC,CASRQASSYEQYF
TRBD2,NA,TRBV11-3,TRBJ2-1,TGTGCCAGCAGCTTGTTATCTAGCGGGAGGCCTTTCAATGAGCAGTTCTTC,CASSLLSSGRPFNEQFF
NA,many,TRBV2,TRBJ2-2,TGTGCCAGCATGGTTACAGATTCGAACACCGGGGAGCTGTTTTTT,CASMVTDSNTGELFF
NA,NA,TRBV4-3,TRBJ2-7,TGCGCCAGCAGCCAGGCGACGGGGCTAAACTACGAGCAGTACTTC,CASSQATGLNYEQYF
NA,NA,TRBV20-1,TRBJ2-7,TGCAGTGCTAGAGGGGCCGAGGGGAACTCCTACGAGCAGTACTTC,CSARGAEGNSYEQYF
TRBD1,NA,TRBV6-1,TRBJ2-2,TGTGCCAGCAGTGGCCGGGACAGGGTCGTGTGGGACACCGGGGAGCTGTTTTTT,CASSGRDRVVWDTGELFF
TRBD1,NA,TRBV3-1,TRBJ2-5,TGTGCCAGCAGCGATTCAAGGGGGCTAGCAGAGACCCAGTACTTC,CASSDSRGLAETQYF
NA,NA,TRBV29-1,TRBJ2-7,TGCAGCGTTGTTACGAGAGTAAGAAACGAGCAGTACTTC,CSVVTRVRNEQYF
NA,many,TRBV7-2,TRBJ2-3,TGTGCCAGCAGCCCATCGTCTAGCACAGATACGCAGTATTTT,CASSPSSSTDTQYF
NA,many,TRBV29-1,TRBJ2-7,TGCAGCGTCAGGGACGGTCCCTACGAGCAGTACTTC,CSVRDGPYEQYF
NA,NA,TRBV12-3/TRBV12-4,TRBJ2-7,TGTGCCAGCAGTTCGACGCTTGGGGGGAGGTTGGACGAGCAGTACTTC,CASSSTLGGRLDEQYF
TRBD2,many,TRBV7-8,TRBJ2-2,TGTGCCACCAGACTAGCGGGAAATACCGGGGAGCTGTTTTTT,CATRLAGNTGELFF
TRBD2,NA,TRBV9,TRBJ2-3,TGTGCCAGCAGCCCTCGGACTAGCGGGAGCTCGGATACGCAGTATTTT,CASSPRTSGSSDTQYF